This T cell receptor beta chain emerged from a study of T cells in localized non-small cell lung cancer (dated by TCRdb to between 2020 and 2021). Regarding the study in general: The study analyzed T cell repertoires of 200 to 300 early-stage NSCLC patients, comparing tumors and uninvolved tumor-adjacent lungs. The cohort was made up of about 240 treatment-naive NSCLC patients whose localized lung tumors had been resected. NSCLC patients had a mean age of approximately 72 years, and fewer than 150 were male and 85 to 110 female. Results and caveats for the whole study, not just this receptor: A median of roughly 60 of the top 100 tumor clones were detected in paired uninvolved adjacent lung, and some 28 of these tumor clones were also found among the top 100 clones of the paired uninvolved adjacent lung. Since the design was exploratory, TCR variables were selected using unadjusted p-values with no false-discovery rate correction. Uninvolved tumor-adjacent lung showed the highest T cell clonality, higher than tumor, which suggests more focused antigenic responses in the uninvolved tumor-adjacent lung. Longer overall survival was associated with higher T cell density in blood, whereas shorter survival was associated with higher clonality in adjacent lung. Multi-region tumor sequencing was not performed, so intratumor heterogeneity could not be excluded.

TCR beta CDR3 regions were sequenced from DNA using the immunoSEQ Assay. Concerning the study's data processing: To compute T cell density, TCR beta template counts were normalized to usable DNA, which was estimated by amplifying housekeeping genes. The preseqR package was used to estimate richness by extrapolating to 400,000 templates for PBMC samples and to 120,000 templates for tissue samples. Clonality was defined by subtracting Pielou's evenness from one. Tissue-enriched TCRs were identified by differential abundance testing using productive amino-acid clonotypes, minimum total count 5 and alpha 0.1. Repertoire overlap between compartments was quantified with the Jaccard Index and Morisita Overlap Index. GLIPH clustered TCR beta CDR3s with public tetramer-defined viral CDR3s; viral motifs required at least three viral sequences plus V-gene enrichment. The table was pulled from immuneACCESS by TCRdb, which kept in-frame rearrangements only. Such tables lose some clones; where checked, under half of the loss comes from unresolved V genes, and the rest has no known cause. Clonal size and the V and J genes are those of that table, whereas D and trimming came from the DNA. This sample has tens of thousands of clones in its table, and under 90% of those were observed once. The top ten clones comprise roughly 1.8% of the sample.

At diagnosis, tumor, uninvolved tumor-adjacent lung and peripheral blood were collected and then preserved as a mix of FFPE and fresh-frozen material. For TCR repertoire profiling, blood samples were analyzed as peripheral blood mononuclear cells. The CDR3 starts with the cysteine, ends with the phenylalanine, and has 15 residues. The CDR3 DNA has 45 bases and is translated from base 1. In the case of this clone: The antigen it binds to is not known. One base away there is no much larger clone; base qualities are not given.

This receptor was obtained from a woman aged 40 to 75 with stage I lung adenocarcinoma. The chain is assembled from TRBV21-1 and TRBJ2-2. TRBV21-1 counts as a pseudogene. The sample consisted of peripheral blood, taken before any cancer treatment. CDR3 protein: CASGIRPSNTGELFF. The base sequence is TGTGCCAGCGGGATTAGGCCTTCGAACACCGGGGAGCTGTTTTTT.